The clone carrying this T cell receptor (beta chain) was picked up one time. Original processing notes: Cell counts per sample came from amplifying reference gene primers. Sequencing was performed with immunoSEQ multiplex PCR; in TCRdb, only in-frame clones are kept and a portion is missing. The V and J calls and clone size are taken from that table; D and trimming were inferred from the DNA. Of about 81,000 clones in the sample, approximately 90% are singletons; the top ten hold 12%. This record comes from a study of blood T cell repertoires in COVID-19. In the study overall: Whether acute or convalescent, the COVID-19 samples came from the United States, Italy and Spain. PBMCs, B-cell-depleted T cells, or T cells provided the cDNA or gDNA that made up the material.

CDR1 is SGHTA, CDR2 FQGNSA, per germline. With 2 bases clipped from V and 8 bases from J, the junction kept 5 bases outside the gene matches. This CDR3 is built from 15 residues. Sequenced material: peripheral blood. This chain uses TRBV7-2 with TRBJ2-2; 10 bases align to TRBD2. The source of this sequence is a man aged 65-85 years with active or convalescent COVID-19. The CDR3 bases are TGTGCCAGCAGCTTAAGCGGGGGGGACTCTGGGGAGCTGTTTTTT. Translation gives CASSLSGGDSGELFF. Together with reference TRBV7-2 and TRBJ2-2, the CDR3 gives the full variable domain: GAGVSQSPSNKVTEKGKDVELRCDPISGHTALYWYRQSLGQGLEFLIYFQGNSAPDKSGLPSDRFSAERTGGSVSTLTIQRTQQEDSAVYLCASSLSGGDSGELFFGEGSRLTVL.